This is a list of T cell receptor beta chains from one sample in a study of PD-1 blockade in mismatch repair-deficient tumors. These receptors' antigens are unknown. TCRdb's table, derived via immunoSEQ multiplex PCR, lists solely in-frame clones and lacks some. The table records under 9,500 clones, about 90% of them present only once. Source: cells cultured in vitro, taken from a patient treated with pembrolizumab. Receptors were obtained from an adult with mismatch repair-deficient cancer. CDR3s include the opening cysteine and the closing phenylalanine or tryptophan. D genes are given only for firm matches. For some rows the clone size is stated as once, few or many, or as a class when expanded; others skip it.

TRBJ2-3 . TRBV6-1 . CASSEIGQGKDTQYF TGTGCCAGCAGTGAAATCGGGCAGGGAAAAGATACGCAGTATTTT
TRBJ2-7 TRBD1 TRBV7-8 once CASSSRDRGREQYF TGTGCCAGCAGCTCGCGGGACAGGGGGAGGGAGCAGTACTTC
TRBJ1-1 TRBD1 TRBV4-1 . CASSQDFHRGATEAFF TGCGCCAGCAGCCAAGACTTCCACAGGGGTGCAACTGAAGCTTTCTTT
TRBJ2-7 . TRBV6-1 . CASITFREQYF TGTGCCAGCATTACATTTCGGGAGCAGTACTTC
TRBJ2-3 . TRBV30 . CARSRGSTDTQYF TGTGCCCGCAGTCGAGGGAGCACAGATACGCAGTATTTT
TRBJ2-7 . TRBV15 few CATSPGAGQYF TGTGCCACCAGTCCGGGGGCCGGGCAGTACTTC
TRBJ2-5 TRBD2 TRBV28 . CASSLEAGGFQETQYF TGTGCCAGCAGTTTAGAAGCGGGAGGATTCCAAGAGACCCAGTACTTC
TRBJ1-2 TRBD1 TRBV18 . CASSYIIGQGDYGYTF TGTGCCAGCTCCTACATAATAGGACAGGGCGACTATGGCTACACCTTC
TRBJ2-2 . TRBV30 . CAWSVGGTNTGELFF TGTGCCTGGAGTGTCGGCGGTACGAACACCGGGGAGCTGTTTTTT
TRBJ2-7 TRBD1 TRBV27 once CARLIRDRLYEQYF TGTGCCAGGTTGATCCGGGACAGACTTTACGAGCAGTACTTC
TRBJ1-2 . TRBV6-1 . CASSLGAVGYTF TGTGCCAGCAGTTTGGGGGCGGTAGGCTACACCTTC
TRBJ1-2 . TRBV28 . CASNGALHYTF TGTGCCAGCAATGGGGCCTTGCACTACACCTTC
TRBJ2-7 TRBD1 TRBV7-9 . CASSSPRGTGASYEQYF TGTGCCAGCAGCTCTCCTAGGGGGACAGGGGCGTCCTACGAGCAGTACTTC
TRBJ2-6 . TRBV6-1 . CASLPGANVLTF TGTGCCAGCCTCCCTGGGGCCAACGTCCTGACTTTC
TRBJ2-1 TRBD2 TRBV30 . CAWRYRLASYNEQFF TGTGCCTGGAGATACCGACTAGCGTCCTACAATGAGCAGTTCTTC
TRBJ2-3 . TRBV28 . CASRELTGQTDTQYF TGTGCCAGCAGGGAACTCACAGGGCAGACAGATACGCAGTATTTT
TRBJ2-3 TRBD1 TRBV5-4 . CASSSDRDTDTQYF TGTGCCAGCAGCTCGGACAGGGACACAGATACGCAGTATTTT
TRBJ2-7 . TRBV11-2 . CASSLVGSVRNSYEQYF TGTGCCAGCAGCTTAGTAGGAAGCGTCAGAAACTCCTACGAGCAGTACTTC
TRBJ1-1 . TRBV5-1 . CASSLNRREAFF TGCGCCAGCAGCTTGAATCGAAGAGAAGCTTTCTTT
TRBJ2-1 TRBD2 TRBV30 . CAWTYRTSGASYNEQFF TGTGCCTGGACCTATAGGACTAGCGGGGCCTCCTACAATGAGCAGTTCTTC
TRBJ2-7 . TRBV18 . CASSPGGGAVEQYF TGTGCCAGCTCACCCGGAGGGGGAGCTGTCGAGCAGTACTTC
TRBJ2-1 . TRBV7-9 . CASSSPAYNEQFF TGTGCCAGCAGCTCCCCGGCTTACAATGAGCAGTTCTTC
TRBJ1-4 TRBD1 TRBV28 . CASRRAGQANEKLFF TGTGCCAGCAGGAGGGCGGGACAGGCTAATGAAAAACTGTTTTTT
TRBJ2-1 . TRBV5-1 . CASSKPTSTVHNEQFF TGCGCCAGCAGCAAACCGACTAGTACTGTCCACAATGAGCAGTTCTTC
TRBJ2-3 TRBD2 TRBV2 . CASRKREGGTDTQYF TGTGCCAGCAGGAAGCGGGAGGGAGGCACAGATACGCAGTATTTT
TRBJ1-3 . TRBV18 . CASSPIDDFSGNTIYF TGTGCCAGCTCACCAATAGATGACTTCTCTGGAAACACCATATATTTT
TRBJ2-3 TRBD2 TRBV9 . CASSVVGGSIFTDTQYF TGTGCCAGCAGCGTAGTAGGCGGGAGCATCTTCACAGATACGCAGTATTTT